The 10 T cell receptor beta chains in this list originate from one sample, sequenced in a study of blood T cell repertoires in COVID-19. Repertoires were generated with immunoSEQ multiplex PCR, while TCRdb's copy carries only in-frame clones and drops some. The data hold a few hundred thousand clones, with roughly 91% observed a single time. Sequencing was carried out using PBMCs or T cells enriched from blood (not recorded which). These receptors all come from a woman younger than 35 who had recovered from COVID-19.

This clone showed up just once. J is TRBJ2-1 and V is TRBV9, with a tentative D call TRBD2 (6 bases). The CDR3 consists of 16 residues. Trimming cost V 0 bases and J 1 base, with 11 bases left between them. CDR1 SGDLS and CDR2 YYNGEE come from the germline V gene. The CDR3 nucleotides are TGTGCCAGCAGCGTAGTGCGGGGCGCTTCCTACAATGAGCAGTTCTTC. This codes for CASSVVRGASYNEQFF.

J is TRBJ1-5 and V is TRBV7-2; TRBD1 agrees at 9 bases. Germline V gene data show CDR1 as SGHTA and CDR2 as FQGNSA. The ends lost 5 bases at V and 7 bases at J; junction bases unmatched: 3. The CDR3 covers 13 residues. CDR3 sequence: CASSPDRGQPQHF. In DNA, the CDR3 is TGTGCCAGCAGCCCCGACAGGGGGCAGCCCCAGCATTTT.

The chain recombines TRBV7-9 with TRBJ2-5; 14 bases align to TRBD2. V lost 6 bases to trimming and J lost 1 base; unmatched junction nucleotides: 10. Germline lookup yields CDR1 SEHNR and CDR2 FQNEAQ (reference sequence). The CDR3 runs 18 residues. CDR3 amino acids: CASSFGLAGGPSQETQYF. DNA for the CDR3: TGTGCCAGCAGTTTTGGACTAGCGGGGGGCCCCTCCCAAGAGACCCAGTACTTC.

The V and J genes are TRBV9 and TRBJ2-3; D is undetermined. The CDR3 contains 12 residues. Germline V gives CDR1 SGDLS, CDR2 YYNGEE. V was cut by 0 bases and J by 6 bases, with 5 bases left in between. The CDR3 DNA is TGTGCCAGCAGCGTAGATCTTGATACGCAGTATTTT. Its translation: CASSVDLDTQYF.

The CDR3 loop reads CASSPSTDTQYF. In DNA, the CDR3 is TGTGCCAGCAGTCCTTCTACAGATACGCAGTATTTT. The chain carries TRBV27 and TRBJ2-3; D gene unclear. The CDR3 extends over 12 amino acids. Trimming removed 5 bases at V and 3 bases at J, with 6 bases between. Germline CDR1 is MNHEY and CDR2 is SMNVEV (reference sequence).

This clone was observed a single time. V gene TRBV4-1 combines with J gene TRBJ1-2, with D unclear. The V gene's germline CDR1 is MGHRA and CDR2 YSYEKL. The V gene lost 4 bases and the J gene lost 2 bases, with 11 bases spanning the gap. The CDR3 has 14 amino acids. CDR3 loop: CASSLERVNYGYTF. CDR3 sequence (DNA): TGCGCCAGCAGCCTCGAGAGGGTGAACTATGGCTACACCTTC.

The genes are TRBV29-1 and TRBJ1-5; weak D call: TRBD1 (6 bases). Germline V gene lookup returns CDR1 SQVTM and CDR2 ANQGSEA. The CDR3 runs to 12 residues. V shed 4 bases and J shed 7 bases, with 11 bases lying between them. The CDR3 protein is CSVGGLGQPQHF. CDR3 DNA sequence: TGCAGCGTTGGGGGGCTTGGACAGCCCCAGCATTTT.

The chain employs TRBV6-4 and TRBJ2-2; 10 bases are a match to TRBD2. V dropped 5 bases and J dropped 3; count of bases not matched to a gene: 0. Germline V CDR1 and CDR2: MRHNA, SNTAGT. The CDR3 loop spans 14 amino acids. CDR3 sequence reads: CASSSGGDTGELFF. The CDR3 bases are TGTGCCAGCAGTAGCGGGGGGGACACCGGGGAGCTGTTTTTT.

The chain carries TRBV4-2 and TRBJ1-1; TRBD1 agrees at 7 bases. The CDR3 has 15 amino acids. Germline V CDR1 and CDR2: LGHNA, YNFKEQ. V lost 6 bases, J lost 0 bases, and 7 bases stayed unmatched. Written as DNA, the CDR3 is TGTGCCAGCAGGACAGGGACGGGTCTGAACACTGAAGCTTTCTTT. This gives the protein CASRTGTGLNTEAFF.

This sequence joins TRBV27 and TRBJ1-2; weak D call: TRBD1 (6 bases). The CDR3 covers 14 residues. CDR1 is MNHEY, CDR2 SMNVEV, per germline (reference sequence). V dropped 3 bases and J dropped 6 bases, with 14 bases sitting between them. The CDR3 nucleotides are TGTGCCAGCAGTTTTGGGGGGGCAGCGAATGGCTACACCTTC. Protein: CASSFGGAANGYTF.